This T cell receptor beta chain was identified during a study of blood T cell repertoires in COVID-19. Study as a whole: The analysed material was cDNA or gDNA that came from T cells, B-cell-depleted T cells, or PBMCs.

This CDR3 contains 16 residues. J lost 6 bases, V lost 3 bases, and 7 bases had no gene match. Per germline, CDR1 SGHNT and CDR2 YYREEE (reference sequence). The age range of participants was about 18 to 95 years, with residence in about two dozen US areas. Participants reported their clinical history, and cohort assignment relied on those reports. Only in-frame clones appear in the TCRdb table, and some are missing; sequencing was by immunoSEQ multiplex PCR. The sample holds approximately 350,000 clones; over 80% are singletons and the top ten take approximately 5%. The receptor was derived from a woman in her 50s who had recovered from COVID-19. Sequenced: PBMCs or T cells enriched from blood (not recorded which). The chain uses TRBV5-4 and TRBJ2-3; 13 bases fit TRBD2. CDR3 amino acids: CASSSPLAGGADTQYF. The CDR3 DNA follows: TGTGCCAGCAGCTCTCCACTAGCGGGAGGGGCGGATACGCAGTATTTT.